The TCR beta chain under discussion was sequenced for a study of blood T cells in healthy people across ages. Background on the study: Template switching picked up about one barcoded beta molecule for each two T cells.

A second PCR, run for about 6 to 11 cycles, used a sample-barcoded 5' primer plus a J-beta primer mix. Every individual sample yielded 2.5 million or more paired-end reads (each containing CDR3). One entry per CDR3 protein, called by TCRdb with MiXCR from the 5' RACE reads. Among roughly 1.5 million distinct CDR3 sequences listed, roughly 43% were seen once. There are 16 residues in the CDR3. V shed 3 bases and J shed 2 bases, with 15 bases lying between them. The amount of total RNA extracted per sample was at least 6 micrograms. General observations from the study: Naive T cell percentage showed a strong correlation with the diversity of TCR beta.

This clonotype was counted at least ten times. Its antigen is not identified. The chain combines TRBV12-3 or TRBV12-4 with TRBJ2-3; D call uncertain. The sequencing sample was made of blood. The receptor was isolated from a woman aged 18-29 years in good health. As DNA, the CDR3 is TGTGCCAGCAGTTTTCTTCCCGAATCGTCCACAGATACGCAGTATTTT. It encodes CASSFLPESSTDTQYF.